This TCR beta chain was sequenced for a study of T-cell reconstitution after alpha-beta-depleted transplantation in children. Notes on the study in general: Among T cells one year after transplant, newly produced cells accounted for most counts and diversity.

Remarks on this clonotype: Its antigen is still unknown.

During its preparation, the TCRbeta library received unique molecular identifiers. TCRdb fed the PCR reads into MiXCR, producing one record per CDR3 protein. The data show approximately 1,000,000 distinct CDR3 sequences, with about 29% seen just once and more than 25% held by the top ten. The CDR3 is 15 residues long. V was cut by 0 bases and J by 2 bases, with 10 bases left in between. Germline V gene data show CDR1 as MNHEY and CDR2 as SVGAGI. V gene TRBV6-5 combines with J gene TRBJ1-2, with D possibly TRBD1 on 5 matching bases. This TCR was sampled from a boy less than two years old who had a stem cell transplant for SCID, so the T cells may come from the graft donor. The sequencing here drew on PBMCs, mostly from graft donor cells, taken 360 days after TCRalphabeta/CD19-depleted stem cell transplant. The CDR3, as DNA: TGTGCCAGCAGTTACTCGGGCAGGGTCAACTATGGCTACACCTTC. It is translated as CASSYSGRVNYGYTF.